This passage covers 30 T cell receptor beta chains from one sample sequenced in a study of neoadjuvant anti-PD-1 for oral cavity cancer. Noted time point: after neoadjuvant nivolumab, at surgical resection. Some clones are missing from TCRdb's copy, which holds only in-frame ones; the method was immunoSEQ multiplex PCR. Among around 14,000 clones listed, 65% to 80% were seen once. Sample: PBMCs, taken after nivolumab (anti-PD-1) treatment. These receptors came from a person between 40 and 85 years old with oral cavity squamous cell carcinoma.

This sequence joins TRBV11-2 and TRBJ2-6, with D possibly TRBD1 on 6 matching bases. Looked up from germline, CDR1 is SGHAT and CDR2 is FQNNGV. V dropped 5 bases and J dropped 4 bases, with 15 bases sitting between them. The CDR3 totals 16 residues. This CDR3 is CASSGRQGPGANVLTF. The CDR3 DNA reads TGTGCCAGCAGCGGACGGCAGGGGCCCGGGGCCAACGTCCTGACTTTC.

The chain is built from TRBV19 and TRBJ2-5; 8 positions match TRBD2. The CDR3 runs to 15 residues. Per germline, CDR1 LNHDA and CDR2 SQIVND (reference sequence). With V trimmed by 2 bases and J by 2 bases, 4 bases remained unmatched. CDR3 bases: TGTGCCAGTAGTATAAGACTAGCGCCACAAGAGACCCAGTACTTC. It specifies CASSIRLAPQETQYF.

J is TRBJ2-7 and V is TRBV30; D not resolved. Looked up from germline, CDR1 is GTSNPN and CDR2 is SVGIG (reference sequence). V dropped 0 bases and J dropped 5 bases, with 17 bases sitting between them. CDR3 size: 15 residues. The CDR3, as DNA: TGTGCCTGGAGTGTATATTACAGCAAGCCCCACGAGCAGTACTTC. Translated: CAWSVYYSKPHEQYF.

For the CDR3, the DNA is TGTGCCAGTAGTCGCTTCCCAGACCAGCCCCAGCATTTT. Amino acids: CASSRFPDQPQHF. This sequence joins TRBV19 and TRBJ1-5; no clear D. The length of the CDR3 is 13 residues. Trimming cost V 5 bases and J 7 bases, with 12 bases left between them. Germline V gene sequence: CDR1 LNHDA, CDR2 SQIVND (reference sequence).

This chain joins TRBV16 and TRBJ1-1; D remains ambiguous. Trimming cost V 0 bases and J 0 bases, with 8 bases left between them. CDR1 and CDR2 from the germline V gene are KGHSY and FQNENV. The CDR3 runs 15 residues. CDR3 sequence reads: CASSQSLSVNTEAFF. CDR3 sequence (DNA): TGTGCCAGCAGCCAATCCCTGAGCGTGAACACTGAAGCTTTCTTT.

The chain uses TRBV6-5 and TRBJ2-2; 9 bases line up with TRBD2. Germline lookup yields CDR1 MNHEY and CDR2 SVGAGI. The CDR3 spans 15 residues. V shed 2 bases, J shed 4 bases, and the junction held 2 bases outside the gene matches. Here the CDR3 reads CASSYETSGTGELFF. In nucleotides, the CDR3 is TGTGCCAGCAGTTACGAGACTAGCGGCACCGGGGAGCTGTTTTTT.

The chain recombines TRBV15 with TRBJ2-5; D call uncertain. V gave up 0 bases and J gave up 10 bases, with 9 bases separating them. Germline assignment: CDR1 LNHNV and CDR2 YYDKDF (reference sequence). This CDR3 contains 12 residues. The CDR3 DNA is TGTGCCACCAGCAGAGACGCCAAGCTCCAGTACTTC. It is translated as CATSRDAKLQYF.

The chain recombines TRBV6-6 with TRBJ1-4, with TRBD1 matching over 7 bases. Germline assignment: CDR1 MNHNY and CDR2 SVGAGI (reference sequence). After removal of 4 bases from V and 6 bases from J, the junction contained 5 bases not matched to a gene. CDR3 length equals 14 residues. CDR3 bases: TGTGCCAGCAGTTCAGGGGGGAGTTATGAAAAACTGTTTTTT. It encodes CASSSGGSYEKLFF.

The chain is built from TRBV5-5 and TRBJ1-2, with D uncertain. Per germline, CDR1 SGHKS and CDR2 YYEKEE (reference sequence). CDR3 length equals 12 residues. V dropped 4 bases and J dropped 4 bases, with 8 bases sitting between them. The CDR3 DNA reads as TGTGCCAGCAGCGCAGCAGGCTATGGCTACACCTTC. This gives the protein CASSAAGYGYTF.

The chain's CDR3 is CASSFSHQPQHF. As DNA, the CDR3 is TGTGCCAGCAGCTTCTCTCACCAGCCCCAGCATTTT. The chain joins TRBV7-9 to TRBJ1-5; D is undetermined. The CDR3 contains 12 residues. V was clipped by 3 bases and J by 7 bases, with 7 bases between them. Germline loops: CDR1 SEHNR, CDR2 FQNEAQ (reference sequence).

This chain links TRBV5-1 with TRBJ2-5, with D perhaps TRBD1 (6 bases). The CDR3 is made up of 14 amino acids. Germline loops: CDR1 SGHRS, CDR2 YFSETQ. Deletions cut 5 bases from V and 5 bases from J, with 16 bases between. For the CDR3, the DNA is TGCGCCAGCAGTGACACAGGGCCGGGGGAGACCCAGTACTTC. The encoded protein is CASSDTGPGETQYF.

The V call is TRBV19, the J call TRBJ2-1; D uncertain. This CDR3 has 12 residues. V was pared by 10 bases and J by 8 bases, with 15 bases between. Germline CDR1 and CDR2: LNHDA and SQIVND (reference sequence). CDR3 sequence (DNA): TGTGCCACCTGGACGAAAGGCCATGAGCAGTTCTTC. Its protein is CATWTKGHEQFF. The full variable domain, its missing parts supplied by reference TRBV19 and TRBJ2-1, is DGGITQSPKYLFRKEGQNVTLSCEQNLNHDAMYWYRQDPGQGLRLIYYSQIVNDFQKGDIAEGYSVSREKKESFPLTVTSAQKNPTAFYLCATWTKGHEQFFGPGTRLTVL.

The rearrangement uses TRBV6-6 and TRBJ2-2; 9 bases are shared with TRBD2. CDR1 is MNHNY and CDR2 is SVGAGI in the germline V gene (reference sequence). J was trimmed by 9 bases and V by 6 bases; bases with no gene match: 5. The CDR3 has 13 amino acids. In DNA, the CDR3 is TGTGCCAGCAGCGGGACTAGCTTCCGGGAGCTGTTTTTT. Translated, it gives CASSGTSFRELFF.

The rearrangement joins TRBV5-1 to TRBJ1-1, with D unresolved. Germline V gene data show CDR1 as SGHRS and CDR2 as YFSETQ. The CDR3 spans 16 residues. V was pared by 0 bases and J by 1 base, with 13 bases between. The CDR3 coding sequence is TGCGCCAGCAGCTTGGCCACGAGCACCGGGAACACTGAAGCTTTCTTT. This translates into CASSLATSTGNTEAFF. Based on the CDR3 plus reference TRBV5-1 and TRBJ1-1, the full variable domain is KAGVTQTPRYLIKTRGQQVTLSCSPISGHRSVSWYQQTPGQGLQFLFEYFSETQRNKGNFPGRFSGRQFSNSRSEMNVSTLELGDSALYLCASSLATSTGNTEAFFGQGTRLTVV.

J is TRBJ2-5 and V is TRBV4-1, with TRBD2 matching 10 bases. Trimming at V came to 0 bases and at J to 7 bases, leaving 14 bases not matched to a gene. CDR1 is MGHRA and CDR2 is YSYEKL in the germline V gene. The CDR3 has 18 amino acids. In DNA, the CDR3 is TGCGCCAGCAGCCAAGATCTGCTAGCGGGGGACCCGATGGGGACCCAGTACTTC. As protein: CASSQDLLAGDPMGTQYF.

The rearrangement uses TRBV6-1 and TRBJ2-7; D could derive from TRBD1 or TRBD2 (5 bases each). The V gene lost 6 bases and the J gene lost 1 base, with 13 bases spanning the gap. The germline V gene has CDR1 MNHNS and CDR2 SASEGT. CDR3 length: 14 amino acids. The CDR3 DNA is TGTGCCAGCAGGGATTGGGACGTATCCTACGAGCAGTACTTC. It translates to CASRDWDVSYEQYF.

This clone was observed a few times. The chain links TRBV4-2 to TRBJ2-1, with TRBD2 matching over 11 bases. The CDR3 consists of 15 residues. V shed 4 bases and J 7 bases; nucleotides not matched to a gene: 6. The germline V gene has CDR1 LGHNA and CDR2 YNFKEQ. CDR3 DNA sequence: TGTGCCAGCAGCCCCCCGACTAGCGGGATGAATGAGCAGTTCTTC. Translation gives CASSPPTSGMNEQFF.

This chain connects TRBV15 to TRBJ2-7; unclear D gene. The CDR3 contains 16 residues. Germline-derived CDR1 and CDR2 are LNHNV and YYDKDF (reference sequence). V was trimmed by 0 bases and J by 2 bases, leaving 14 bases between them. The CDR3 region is CATSRDRVGLAYEQYF. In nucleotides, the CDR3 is TGTGCCACCAGCAGAGATCGAGTGGGCCTTGCCTACGAGCAGTACTTC.

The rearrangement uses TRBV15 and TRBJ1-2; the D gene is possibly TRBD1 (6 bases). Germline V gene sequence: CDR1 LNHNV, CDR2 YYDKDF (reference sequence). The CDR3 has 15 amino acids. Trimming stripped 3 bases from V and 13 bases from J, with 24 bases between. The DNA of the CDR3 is TGTGCCACCAGCAGTGAGGGGGGGAGCATTGTAAGGCTCACCTTC. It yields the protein CATSSEGGSIVRLTF.

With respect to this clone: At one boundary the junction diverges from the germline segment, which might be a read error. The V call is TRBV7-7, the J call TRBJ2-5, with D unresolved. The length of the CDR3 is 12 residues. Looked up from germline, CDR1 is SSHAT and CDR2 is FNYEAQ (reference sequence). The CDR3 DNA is TGTGCTAGCAGCTCACTCGGTGATACCCAGTACTTC. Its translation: CASSSLGDTQYF.

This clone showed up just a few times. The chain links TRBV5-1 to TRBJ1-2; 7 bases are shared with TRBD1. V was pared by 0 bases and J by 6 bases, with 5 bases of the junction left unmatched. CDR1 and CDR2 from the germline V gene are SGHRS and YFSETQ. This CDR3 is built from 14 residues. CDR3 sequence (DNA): TGCGCCAGCAGCTTGGCCTCGACAGGGCATGGCTACACCTTC. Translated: CASSLASTGHGYTF.

CDR3 nucleotide sequence: TGTGCCAGTAGTATAGAGTGGGGACTGGGCAAGACCCAGTACTTC. Translated: CASSIEWGLGKTQYF. This chain uses TRBV19 with TRBJ2-5, with D tentatively TRBD2 (6 bases). V shed 0 bases and J shed 6 bases, with 14 bases lying between them. In germline, CDR1 is LNHDA, CDR2 SQIVND (reference sequence). The CDR3 length is 15 residues.

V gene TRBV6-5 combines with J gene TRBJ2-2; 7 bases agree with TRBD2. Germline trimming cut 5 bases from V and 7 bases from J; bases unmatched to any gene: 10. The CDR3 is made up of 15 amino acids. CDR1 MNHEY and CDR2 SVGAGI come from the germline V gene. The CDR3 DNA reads TGTGCCAGCAGTCCGGGGAGGGAGGGGATCGGGGAGCTGTTTTTT. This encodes CASSPGREGIGELFF.

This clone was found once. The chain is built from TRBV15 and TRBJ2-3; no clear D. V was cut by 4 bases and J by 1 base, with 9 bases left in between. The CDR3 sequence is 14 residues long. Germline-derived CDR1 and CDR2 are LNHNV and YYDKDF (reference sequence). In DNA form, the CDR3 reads TGTGCCACCAGCACTAACCTTGGCACAGATACGCAGTATTTT. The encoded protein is CATSTNLGTDTQYF.

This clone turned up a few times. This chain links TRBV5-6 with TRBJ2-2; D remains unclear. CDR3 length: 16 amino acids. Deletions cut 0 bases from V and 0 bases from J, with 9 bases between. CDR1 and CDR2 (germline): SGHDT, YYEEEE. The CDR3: CASSLGSLTNTGELFF. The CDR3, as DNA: TGTGCCAGCAGCTTGGGTAGCCTGACGAACACCGGGGAGCTGTTTTTT.

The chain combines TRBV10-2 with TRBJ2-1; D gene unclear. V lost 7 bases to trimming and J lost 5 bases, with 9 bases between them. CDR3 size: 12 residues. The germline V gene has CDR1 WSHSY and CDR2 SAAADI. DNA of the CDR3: TGCGCCAGCACGCACACGAACAATGAGCAGTTCTTC. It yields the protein CASTHTNNEQFF.

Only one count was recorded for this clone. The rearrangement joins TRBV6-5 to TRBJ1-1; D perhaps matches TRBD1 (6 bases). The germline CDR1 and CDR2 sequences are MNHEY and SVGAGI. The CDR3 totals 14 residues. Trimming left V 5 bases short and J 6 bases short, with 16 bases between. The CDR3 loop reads CASSALGTTAEAFF. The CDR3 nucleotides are TGTGCCAGCAGTGCCTTAGGGACAACAGCTGAAGCTTTCTTT.

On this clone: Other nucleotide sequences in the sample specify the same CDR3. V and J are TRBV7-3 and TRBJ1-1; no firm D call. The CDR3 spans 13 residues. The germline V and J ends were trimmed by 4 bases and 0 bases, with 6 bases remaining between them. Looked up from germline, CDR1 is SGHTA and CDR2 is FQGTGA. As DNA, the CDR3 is TGTGCCAGCAGCTCTAATATGAACACTGAAGCTTTCTTT. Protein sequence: CASSSNMNTEAFF.

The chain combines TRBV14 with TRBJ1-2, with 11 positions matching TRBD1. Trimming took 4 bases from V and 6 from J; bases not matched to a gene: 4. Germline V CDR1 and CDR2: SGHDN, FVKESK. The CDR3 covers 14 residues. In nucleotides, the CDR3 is TGTGCCAGCAGCCCCCCGGACAGGGGGCATGGCTACACCTTC. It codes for CASSPPDRGHGYTF.

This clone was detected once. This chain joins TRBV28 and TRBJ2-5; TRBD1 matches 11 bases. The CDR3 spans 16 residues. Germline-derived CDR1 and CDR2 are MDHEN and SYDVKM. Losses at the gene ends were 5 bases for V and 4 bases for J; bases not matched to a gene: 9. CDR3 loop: CASSPLDRGLSETQYF. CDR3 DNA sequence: TGTGCCAGCAGTCCCCTGGACAGGGGGCTCTCAGAGACCCAGTACTTC.